A selection of T cell receptor beta chains follows, all from one sample in a study of blood T cell repertoires in COVID-19. Clones were sequenced by immunoSEQ multiplex PCR, and TCRdb holds only the in-frame ones, with some missing. The table has 150,000 to 200,000 clones, roughly 85% seen once. Material for sequencing was PBMCs or T cells enriched from blood (not recorded which). These receptors were obtained from a woman under 30 who had recovered from COVID-19. CDR3s include the opening cysteine and the closing phenylalanine or tryptophan. Fields, in order: clone size, D gene, J gene, CDR3 length, V gene, CDR3 DNA, CDR3 protein. A D gene is named only where the DNA matches it firmly. Expanded clones are given a class, and other clones once, few, many or no size at all.

-,TRBD1,TRBJ1-1,18,TRBV7-9,TGTGCCAGCAGCTTTACGGTAGGGACAGGGGTGGTGAACACTGAAGCTTTCTTT,CASSFTVGTGVVNTEAFF
few,TRBD1,TRBJ1-1,14,TRBV2,TGTGCCAGCAGTCCCCGACAGGGCTACACTGAAGCTTTCTTT,CASSPRQGYTEAFF
-,-,TRBJ1-1,16,TRBV5-1,TGCGCCAGCAATGAAGGGTGGGGGGTTTTGGACACTGAAGCTTTCTTT,CASNEGWGVLDTEAFF
once,TRBD2,TRBJ2-7,15,TRBV6-5,TGTGCCAGCAGTTACGTAGCGGGAGGATCCTACGAGCAGTACTTC,CASSYVAGGSYEQYF
few,TRBD2,TRBJ2-1,11,TRBV5-4,TGTGCCAGCAGCTTGAAGCGGGAGAAGTTCTTC,CASSLKREKFF
-,TRBD2,TRBJ2-1,17,TRBV7-9,TGTGCCAGCAGCTTAGCGACTGGGCGGGGGGGAAGGAATGAGCAGTTCTTC,CASSLATGRGGRNEQFF
-,-,TRBJ2-7,14,TRBV19,TGTGCCAGTAGTTTTTCAGGGGGGTACTACGAGCAGTACTTC,CASSFSGGYYEQYF
-,TRBD1,TRBJ1-5,17,TRBV10-3,TGTGCCATCAGTGAGTTGCCGGGACAGGGGGTCAATCAGCCCCAGCATTTT,CAISELPGQGVNQPQHF
-,-,TRBJ2-2,16,TRBV2,TGTGCCAGCAGTGAAGCGTGGAGGGGGGGCACCGGGGAGCTGTTTTTT,CASSEAWRGGTGELFF
-,TRBD1,TRBJ1-2,14,TRBV15,TGTGCCACCAGCAGAGATGGACAGGGAGATGGCTACACCTTC,CATSRDGQGDGYTF
-,-,TRBJ2-7,13,TRBV10-3,TGTGCCATCAGTGAGGGACTATTCTACGAGCAGTACTTC,CAISEGLFYEQYF
-,-,TRBJ1-1,14,TRBV7-8,TGTGCCAGCAGCACCCGACGGACGGGAACTGAAGCTTTCTTT,CASSTRRTGTEAFF
-,-,TRBJ1-2,14,TRBV2,TGTGCCAGCAACGGGGGGGACACCTTGTTTGGCTACACCTTC,CASNGGDTLFGYTF
-,-,TRBJ1-1,13,TRBV6-5,TGTGCCAGCAGCAACGGAAGGGGTAGGGAAGCTTTCTTT,CASSNGRGREAFF
-,TRBD1,TRBJ2-7,14,TRBV11-2,TGTGCCAGCAGCCCTCGGGACAGCTATTACGAGCAGTACTTC,CASSPRDSYYEQYF
few,TRBD1,TRBJ2-7,14,TRBV19,TGTGCCAGTAGTATAGGGACAGGGGCCTACGAGCAGTACTTC,CASSIGTGAYEQYF
-,-,TRBJ2-1,13,TRBV29-1,TGCAGCGTTGGCACGAGCTCCTACAATGAGCAGTTCTTC,CSVGTSSYNEQFF
-,-,TRBJ2-1,12,TRBV2,TGTGCCAGCAGTGTTAGTGACAATGAGCAGTTCTTC,CASSVSDNEQFF
-,-,TRBJ1-6,17,TRBV19,TGTGCCAGTAGTACTCCCCTTGACGGGAACTATAATTCACCCCTCTACTTT,CASSTPLDGNYNSPLYF
once,TRBD1,TRBJ1-2,11,TRBV7-6,TGTGCCAGCAGCGCAGGGGGCGGCTACACCTTC,CASSAGGGYTF
-,-,TRBJ1-5,16,TRBV15,TGTGCCACCAGCAGATCAAGGACAGCTGGCTATCAGCCCCAGCATTTT,CATSRSRTAGYQPQHF
-,TRBD1,TRBJ2-2,15,TRBV5-5,TGTGCCAGCAGCACTTTGACAGGGGGAACCGGGGAGCTGTTTTTT,CASSTLTGGTGELFF
-,-,TRBJ2-7,13,TRBV7-9,TGTGCCAGCCGCAGGGACATCCCCTACGAGCAGTACTTC,CASRRDIPYEQYF
once,TRBD1,TRBJ1-1,14,TRBV7-9,TGTGCCAGCAGCCTTGCAGGGGGATATTTAGTAGCTTTCTTT,CASSLAGGYLVAFF
-,-,TRBJ2-7,19,TRBV21-1,TGTGCCAGCAGCAAAAAAGGGGCCCTTGTAGCGGCGTCCGGGTACGAGCAGTACTTC,CASSKKGALVAASGYEQYF
-,-,TRBJ2-5,15,TRBV2,TGTGCCAGCAGTGGCATCACGATAGCCGTGGAGACCCAGTACTTC,CASSGITIAVETQYF
few,TRBD1,TRBJ1-1,17,TRBV18,TGTGCCAGCTCACCACCGATCCAGGGGGCGATGAACACTGAAGCTTTCTTT,CASSPPIQGAMNTEAFF
-,-,TRBJ1-1,15,TRBV28,TGTGCCAGCATCTCCCGCACGGGGGGGTTCGGTGAAGCTTTCTTT,CASISRTGGFGEAFF
-,TRBD1,TRBJ2-5,14,TRBV27,TGTGCCAGCAGTGCCGGGACAGGGGCCGAGACCCAGTACTTC,CASSAGTGAETQYF
-,-,TRBJ1-4,14,TRBV30,TGTGCCTGGACCCCCGGGGACTTTAATGAAAAACTGTTTTTT,CAWTPGDFNEKLFF
-,-,TRBJ2-7,13,TRBV3-1/TRBV3-2,TGTGCCAGCAGCCCAACCCGGACAGCCGAGCAGTACTTC,CASSPTRTAEQYF
-,-,TRBJ1-1,16,TRBV6-2/TRBV6-3,TGTGCCAGCAGTTGGGGGCAGGAAGGACCCTACACTGAAGCTTTCTTT,CASSWGQEGPYTEAFF
-,-,TRBJ2-7,13,TRBV19,TGTGCCACCAGCGGAAGGACTACCTACGAGCAGTACTTC,CATSGRTTYEQYF
-,TRBD1,TRBJ2-1,13,TRBV10-3,TGTGCCATCAACGACAGGGTCTCCAATGAGCAGTTCTTC,CAINDRVSNEQFF
-,-,TRBJ1-2,15,TRBV6-4,TGTGCCAGCAGTGATAGGCGGATAGCTAACTATGGCTACACCTTC,CASSDRRIANYGYTF
-,TRBD2,TRBJ2-1,16,TRBV5-8,TGTGCCAGCAGCCCGATAGCGGGGGGGCTCTACAATGAGCAGTTCTTC,CASSPIAGGLYNEQFF
-,TRBD1,TRBJ1-1,15,TRBV7-6,TGTGCCAGCAGCTTGCTAAGGACAGGGGGCACTGAAGCTTTCTTT,CASSLLRTGGTEAFF
-,-,TRBJ1-5,15,TRBV18,TGTGCCAGCTCACCTACAGGTTATAGCAATCAGCCCCAGCATTTT,CASSPTGYSNQPQHF
-,-,TRBJ1-1,14,TRBV10-1,TGCGCCAGCAGTGGAGGAGGGTGGGGCACTGAAGCTTTCTTT,CASSGGGWGTEAFF
-,TRBD2,TRBJ2-1,15,TRBV27,TGTGCCAGCAGTTTACTAGCGGGAGGGCCACGTGAGCAGTTCTTC,CASSLLAGGPREQFF
-,-,TRBJ2-7,14,TRBV7-2,TGTGCCAGCAGCTTAGCAGGAGGGTTCGACGAGCAGTACTTC,CASSLAGGFDEQYF
once,-,TRBJ2-1,11,TRBV18,TGTGCCAGCTCACGGGCAAACGAGCAGTTCTTC,CASSRANEQFF
-,-,TRBJ1-6,14,TRBV5-1,TGCGCCAGCAGCCCGGGGTCGGACGCAGGACCCCTCCACTTT,CASSPGSDAGPLHF
-,TRBD2,TRBJ2-7,14,TRBV6-5,TGTGCCAGCAGCGTAGCGGGGCAGGCCTACGAGCAGTACTTC,CASSVAGQAYEQYF
-,-,TRBJ1-1,16,TRBV3-1/TRBV3-2,TGTGCCAGCAGCCAAGGGTTTCAGGGTAGGAACACTGAAGCTTTCTTT,CASSQGFQGRNTEAFF
once,TRBD1,TRBJ1-2,14,TRBV18,TGTGCCAGCTCGCGGGACAGCCCCGACCATGGCTACACCTTC,CASSRDSPDHGYTF
once,-,TRBJ2-2,15,TRBV19,TGTGCCAGTAGTAAGACTGCTGTGAACACCGGGGAGCTGTTTTTT,CASSKTAVNTGELFF
-,TRBD1,TRBJ2-3,17,TRBV7-9,TGTGCCAGCAGCTTAGACCCGCTGGGACAGGGAAGGACTACGCAGTATTTT,CASSLDPLGQGRTTQYF
-,TRBD2,TRBJ2-7,15,TRBV2,TGTGCCAGCAGTGAATGGCGGGAGAAGTCCTACGAGCAGTACTTC,CASSEWREKSYEQYF
-,TRBD2,TRBJ2-7,16,TRBV28,TGTGCCAGCAGTTGGACGTTAGCGGGGGCCGTCTACGAGCAGTACTTC,CASSWTLAGAVYEQYF
-,TRBD2,TRBJ2-1,14,TRBV10-3,TGTGCCATTTCCAGACTAGCGGCGAACAATGAGCAGTTCTTC,CAISRLAANNEQFF
-,-,TRBJ1-5,14,TRBV3-1/TRBV3-2,TGTGCCAGCAGCCAAGCAGGTTACGCCCAGCCCCAGCATTTT,CASSQAGYAQPQHF
once,TRBD1,TRBJ1-2,16,TRBV11-2,TGTGCCAGCAGCGCGACCGACAGGGGGCTCCGCGCTGGCTACACCTTC,CASSATDRGLRAGYTF
-,TRBD1,TRBJ1-1,14,TRBV7-9,TGTGCCAGCAGCTTAGATACAGGGGGGGCTGAAGCTTTCTTT,CASSLDTGGAEAFF
few,TRBD1,TRBJ1-2,15,TRBV5-8,TGTGCCAGCAGCTTGGCTGGGACAGCGGGCTATGGCTACACCTTC,CASSLAGTAGYGYTF
-,-,TRBJ1-5,16,TRBV7-2,TGTGCCAGCAGCCAAACAGGGACGGTGAACAATCAGCCCCAGCATTTT,CASSQTGTVNNQPQHF
-,TRBD2,TRBJ2-2,15,TRBV28,TGTGCCAGCAGCCGGGGGACTACGAACACCGGGGAGCTGTTTTTT,CASSRGTTNTGELFF
-,TRBD1,TRBJ1-6,16,TRBV6-2/TRBV6-3,TGTGCCAGCAGTTACGTCGGGACAGGATTTAATTCACCCCTCCACTTT,CASSYVGTGFNSPLHF
-,-,TRBJ1-1,12,TRBV19,TGTGCCAGTACCACGGGGAACACTGAAGCTTTCTTT,CASTTGNTEAFF